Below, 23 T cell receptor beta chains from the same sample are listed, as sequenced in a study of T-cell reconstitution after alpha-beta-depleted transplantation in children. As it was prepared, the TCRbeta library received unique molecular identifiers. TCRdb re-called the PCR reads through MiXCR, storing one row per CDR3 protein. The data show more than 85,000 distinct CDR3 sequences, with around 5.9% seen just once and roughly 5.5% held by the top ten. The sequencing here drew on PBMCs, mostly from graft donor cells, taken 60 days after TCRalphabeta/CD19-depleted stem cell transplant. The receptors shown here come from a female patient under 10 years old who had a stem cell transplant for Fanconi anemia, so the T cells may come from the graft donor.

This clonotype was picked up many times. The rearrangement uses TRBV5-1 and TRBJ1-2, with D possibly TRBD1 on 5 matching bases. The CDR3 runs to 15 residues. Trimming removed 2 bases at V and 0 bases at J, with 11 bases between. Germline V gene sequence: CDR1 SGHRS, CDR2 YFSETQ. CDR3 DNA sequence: TGCGCCAGCAGCTTTCAGGGTCCCTCTAACTATGGCTACACCTTC. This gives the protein CASSFQGPSNYGYTF.

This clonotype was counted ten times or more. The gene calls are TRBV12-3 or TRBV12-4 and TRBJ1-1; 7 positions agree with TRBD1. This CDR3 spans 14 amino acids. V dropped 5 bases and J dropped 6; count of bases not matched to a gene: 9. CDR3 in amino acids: CASSPGPRGAEAFF. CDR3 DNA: TGTGCCAGCAGTCCCGGTCCCAGGGGGGCTGAAGCTTTCTTT.

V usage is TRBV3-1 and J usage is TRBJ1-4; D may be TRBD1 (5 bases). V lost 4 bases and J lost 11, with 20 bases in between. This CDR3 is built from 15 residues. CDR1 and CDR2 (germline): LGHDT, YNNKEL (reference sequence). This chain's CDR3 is CASSLRRQGEWKLFF. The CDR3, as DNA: TGTGCCAGCAGCCTTCGGAGGCAGGGAGAGTGGAAACTGTTTTTT.

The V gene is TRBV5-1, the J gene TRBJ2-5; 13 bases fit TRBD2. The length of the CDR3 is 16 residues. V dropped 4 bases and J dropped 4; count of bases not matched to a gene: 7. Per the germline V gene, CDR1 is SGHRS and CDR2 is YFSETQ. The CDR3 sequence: CASSPRTSGSIETQYF. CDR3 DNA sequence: TGCGCCAGCAGCCCAAGGACTAGCGGGAGTATAGAGACCCAGTACTTC.

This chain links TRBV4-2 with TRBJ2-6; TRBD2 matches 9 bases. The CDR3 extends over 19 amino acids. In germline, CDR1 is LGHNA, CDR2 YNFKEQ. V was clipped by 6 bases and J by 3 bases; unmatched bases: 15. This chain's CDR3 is CASSPGASGAWFGANVLTF. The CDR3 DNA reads TGTGCCAGCAGTCCGGGGGCTAGCGGGGCTTGGTTTGGGGCCAACGTCCTGACTTTC.

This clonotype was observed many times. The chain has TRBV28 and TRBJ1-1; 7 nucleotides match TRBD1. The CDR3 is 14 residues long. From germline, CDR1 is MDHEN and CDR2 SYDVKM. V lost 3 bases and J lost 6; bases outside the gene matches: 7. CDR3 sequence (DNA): TGTGCCAGCAGTTTGCTAGGGACAGTGTCTGAAGCTTTCTTT. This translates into CASSLLGTVSEAFF. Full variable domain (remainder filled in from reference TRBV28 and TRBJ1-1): DVKVTQSSRYLVKRTGEKVFLECVQDMDHENMFWYRQDPGLGLRLIYFSYDVKMKEKGDIPEGYSVSREKKERFSLILESASTNQTSMYLCASSLLGTVSEAFFGQGTRLTVV.

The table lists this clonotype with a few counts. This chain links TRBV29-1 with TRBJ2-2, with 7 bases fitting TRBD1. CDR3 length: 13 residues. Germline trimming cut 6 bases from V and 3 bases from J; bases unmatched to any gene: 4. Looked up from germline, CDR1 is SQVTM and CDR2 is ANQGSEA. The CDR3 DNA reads TGCAGCGTAGATGGACAGGACACCGGGGAGCTGTTTTTT. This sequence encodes CSVDGQDTGELFF.

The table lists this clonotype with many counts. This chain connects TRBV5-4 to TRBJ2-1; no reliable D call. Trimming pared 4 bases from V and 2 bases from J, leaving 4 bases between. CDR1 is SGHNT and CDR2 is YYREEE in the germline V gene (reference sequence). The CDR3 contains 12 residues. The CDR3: CASSQTYNEQFF. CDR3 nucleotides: TGTGCCAGCAGCCAGACCTACAATGAGCAGTTCTTC.

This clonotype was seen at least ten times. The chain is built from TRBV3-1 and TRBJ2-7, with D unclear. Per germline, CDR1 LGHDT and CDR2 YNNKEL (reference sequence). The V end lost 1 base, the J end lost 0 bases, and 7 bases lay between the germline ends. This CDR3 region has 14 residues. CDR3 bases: TGTGCCAGCAGCCAAGCCAGGCCCTCCTACGAGCAGTACTTC. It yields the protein CASSQARPSYEQYF.

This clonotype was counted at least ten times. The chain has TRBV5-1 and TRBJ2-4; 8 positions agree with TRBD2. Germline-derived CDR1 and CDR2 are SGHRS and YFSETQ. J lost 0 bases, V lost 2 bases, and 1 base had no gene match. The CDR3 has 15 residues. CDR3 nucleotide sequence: TGCGCCAGCAGCTTCGGGGGGGCAGCCAAAAACATTCAGTACTTC. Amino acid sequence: CASSFGGAAKNIQYF.

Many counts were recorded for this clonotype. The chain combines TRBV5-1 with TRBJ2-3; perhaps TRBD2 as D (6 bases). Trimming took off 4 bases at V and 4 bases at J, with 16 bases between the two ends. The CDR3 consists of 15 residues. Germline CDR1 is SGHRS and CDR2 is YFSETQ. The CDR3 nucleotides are TGCGCCAGCAGCCACCTGCTAGCGACTCCAGATACGCAGTATTTT. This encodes CASSHLLATPDTQYF.

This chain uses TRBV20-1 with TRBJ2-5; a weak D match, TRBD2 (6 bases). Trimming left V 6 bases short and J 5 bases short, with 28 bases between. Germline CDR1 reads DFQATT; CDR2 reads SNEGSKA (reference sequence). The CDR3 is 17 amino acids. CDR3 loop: CSAHLGGLVARGETQYF. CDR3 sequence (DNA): TGCAGTGCCCACTTGGGAGGACTGGTGGCCCGAGGGGAGACCCAGTACTTC.

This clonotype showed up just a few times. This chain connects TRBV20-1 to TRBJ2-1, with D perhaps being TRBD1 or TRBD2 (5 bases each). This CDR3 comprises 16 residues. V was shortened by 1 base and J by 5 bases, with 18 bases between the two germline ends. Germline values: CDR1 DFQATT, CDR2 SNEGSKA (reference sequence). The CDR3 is CSARVPGPSYDNEQFF. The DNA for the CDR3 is TGCAGTGCTAGAGTACCGGGACCATCTTACGACAATGAGCAGTTCTTC.

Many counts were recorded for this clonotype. The CDR3 bases are TGTGCCAGCAGCTTAGGCGGCGGGGGGAATGAGCAGTTCTTC. Its translation: CASSLGGGGNEQFF. The gene calls are TRBV7-6 and TRBJ2-1, with TRBD2 matching over 8 bases. The junction had 3 bases not matched to a gene; V was cut back by 1 base and J by 7 bases. Germline V lookup: CDR1 SGHVS, CDR2 FNYEAQ. The CDR3 totals 14 residues.

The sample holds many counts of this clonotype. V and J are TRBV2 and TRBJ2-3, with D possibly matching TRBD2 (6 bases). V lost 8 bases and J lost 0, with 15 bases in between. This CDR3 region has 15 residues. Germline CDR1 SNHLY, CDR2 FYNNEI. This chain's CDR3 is CASGIPGTSTDTQYF. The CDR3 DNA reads TGTGCCAGCGGCATCCCCGGGACTAGCACAGATACGCAGTATTTT.

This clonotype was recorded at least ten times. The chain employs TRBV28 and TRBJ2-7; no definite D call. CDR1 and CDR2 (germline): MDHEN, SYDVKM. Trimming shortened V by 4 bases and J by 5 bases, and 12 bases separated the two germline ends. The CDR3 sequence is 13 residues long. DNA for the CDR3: TGTGCCAGCAGTTCACTCCAGGTCAACGAGCAGTACTTC. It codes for CASSSLQVNEQYF.

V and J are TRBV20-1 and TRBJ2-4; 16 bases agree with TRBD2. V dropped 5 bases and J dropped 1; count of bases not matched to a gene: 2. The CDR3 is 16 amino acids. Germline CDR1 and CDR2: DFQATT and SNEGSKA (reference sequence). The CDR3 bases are TGCAGTGCTGCGGGACTAGCGGGAGGGGCCAAAAACATTCAGTACTTC. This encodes CSAAGLAGGAKNIQYF.

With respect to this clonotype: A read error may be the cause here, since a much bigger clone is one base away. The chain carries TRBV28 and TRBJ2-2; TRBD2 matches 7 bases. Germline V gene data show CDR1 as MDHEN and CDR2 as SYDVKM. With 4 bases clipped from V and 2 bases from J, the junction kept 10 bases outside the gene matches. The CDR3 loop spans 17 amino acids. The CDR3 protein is CASSSRQAGVNTGELFF. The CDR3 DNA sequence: TGTGCCAGCAGTTCTCGGCAGGCGGGGGTAAACACCGGGGAGCTGTTTTTT.

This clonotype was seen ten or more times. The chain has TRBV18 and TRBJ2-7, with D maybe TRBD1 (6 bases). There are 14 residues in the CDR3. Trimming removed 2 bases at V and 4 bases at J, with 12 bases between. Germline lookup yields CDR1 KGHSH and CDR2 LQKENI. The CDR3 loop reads CASSPKWGLYEQYF. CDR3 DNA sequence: TGTGCCAGCTCACCAAAGTGGGGGCTATACGAGCAGTACTTC.

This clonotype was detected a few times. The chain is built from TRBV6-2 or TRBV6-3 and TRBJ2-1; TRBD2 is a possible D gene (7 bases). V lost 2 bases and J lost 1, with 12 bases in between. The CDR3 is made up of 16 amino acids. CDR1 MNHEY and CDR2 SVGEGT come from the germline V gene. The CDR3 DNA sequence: TGTGCCAGCAGTTACCCCGGGGGGCCGTCCTACAATGAGCAGTTCTTC. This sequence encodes CASSYPGGPSYNEQFF.

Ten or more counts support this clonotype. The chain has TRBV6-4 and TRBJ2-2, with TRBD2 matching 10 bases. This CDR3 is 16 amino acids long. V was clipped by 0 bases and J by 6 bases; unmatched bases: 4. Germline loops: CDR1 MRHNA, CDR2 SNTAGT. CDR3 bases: TGTGCCAGCAGTGACTCTGCTAGCGGGAGTGCCGGGGAGCTGTTTTTT. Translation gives CASSDSASGSAGELFF.

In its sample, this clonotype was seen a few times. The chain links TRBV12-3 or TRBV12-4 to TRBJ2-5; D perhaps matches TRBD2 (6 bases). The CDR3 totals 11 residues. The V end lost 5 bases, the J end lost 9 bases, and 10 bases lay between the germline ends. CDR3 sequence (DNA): TGTGCCAGCAGTCGGACGGGGGCCCAGTACTTC. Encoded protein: CASSRTGAQYF.

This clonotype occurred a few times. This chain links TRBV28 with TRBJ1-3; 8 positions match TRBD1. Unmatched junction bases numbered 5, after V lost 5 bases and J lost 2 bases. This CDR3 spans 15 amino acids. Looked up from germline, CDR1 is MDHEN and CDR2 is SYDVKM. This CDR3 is CASSDFRGPGNTIYF. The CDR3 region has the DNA TGTGCCAGCAGTGATTTCAGGGGGCCTGGAAACACCATATATTTT.